The 13 T cell receptor beta chains below come from one sample, sequenced in a study of blood T cell repertoires in COVID-19. This table comes from immunoSEQ multiplex PCR, and its TCRdb copy is limited to in-frame clones, with some not included. Of 70,000 or so clones listed, around 87% are singletons. The sample taken for sequencing was peripheral blood. The receptors were sampled from a man aged 50-59 years with active COVID-19.

Ten or more counts support this clone. V and J are TRBV11-3 and TRBJ1-1, with TRBD1 matching over 7 bases. This CDR3 comprises 18 residues. The junction had 21 bases not matched to a gene; V was cut back by 5 bases and J by 6 bases. Germline values: CDR1 SGHNT, CDR2 YENEEA. CDR3 sequence: CASSLEVRQGVVVAEAFF. The CDR3 DNA follows: TGTGCCAGCAGCCTTGAGGTTCGGCAGGGGGTCGTCGTAGCTGAAGCTTTCTTT.

The V call is TRBV7-2, the J call TRBJ1-2, with D perhaps matching TRBD1 (6 bases). CDR1 is SGHTA and CDR2 is FQGNSA in the germline V gene. CDR3 length equals 13 residues. The V end lost 1 base, the J end lost 5 bases, and 8 bases lay between the germline ends. CDR3 in amino acids: CASSLDRAYGYTF. The CDR3 DNA sequence: TGTGCCAGCAGCTTAGACAGGGCTTATGGCTACACCTTC.

The V and J genes are TRBV29-1 and TRBJ2-3; 12 nucleotides line up with TRBD1. V lost 4 bases, J lost 7 bases, and 15 bases stayed unmatched. The CDR3 has 17 residues. Germline CDR1 SQVTM, CDR2 ANQGSEA. The DNA of the CDR3 is TGCAGCGTTGCCCTAACCGGGACAGGGGGCCTCACGAATACGCAGTATTTT. This sequence encodes CSVALTGTGGLTNTQYF.

V usage is TRBV7-9 and J usage is TRBJ2-4, with 12 bases lining up with TRBD2. J was trimmed by 8 bases and V by 4 bases; bases with no gene match: 3. CDR3 length: 14 residues. Germline V gene lookup returns CDR1 SEHNR and CDR2 FQNEAQ (reference sequence). In DNA form, the CDR3 reads TGTGCCAGCAGCTCGACTAGCGGGAGTGACATTCAGTACTTC. Protein product: CASSSTSGSDIQYF.

The chain couples TRBV10-3 to TRBJ2-1; a weak D match, TRBD2 (6 bases). The CDR3 sequence is 12 residues long. Trimming left V 4 bases short and J 15 bases short, with 16 bases between. Germline CDR1 is ENHRY and CDR2 is SYGVKD. The CDR3 is CAISGDSTVGFF. The CDR3 coding sequence is TGTGCCATCAGTGGGGACTCGACAGTGGGGTTCTTC.

Written as DNA, the CDR3 is TGTGCCAGCAGCTTGAGCGGGAGAAGCTCCTACGAGCAGTACTTC. As protein: CASSLSGRSSYEQYF. The chain carries TRBV7-2 and TRBJ2-7; 8 bases align to TRBD2. The CDR3 covers 15 residues. Trimming took 3 bases from V and 0 from J; bases not matched to a gene: 4. Germline CDR1 and CDR2: SGHTA and FQGNSA.

This chain links TRBV7-9 with TRBJ2-7, with TRBD2 matching 9 bases. J gave up 6 bases and V 5 bases, and 8 bases lay outside the gene matches. This CDR3 is built from 14 residues. CDR1 is SEHNR, CDR2 FQNEAQ, per germline (reference sequence). In DNA form, the CDR3 reads TGTGCCAGCAGCGTTGAGACTAGCGGTGGCGAGCAGTACTTC. It yields the protein CASSVETSGGEQYF.

The chain combines TRBV6-2 or TRBV6-3 with TRBJ2-7; a weak D match, TRBD1 (5 bases). CDR3 length equals 13 residues. V was clipped by 4 bases and J by 3 bases, with 10 bases between them. Per the germline V gene, CDR1 is MNHEY and CDR2 is SVGEGT. CDR3 residues: CASSWTSYYEQYF. As DNA, the CDR3 is TGTGCCAGCAGTTGGACATCTTACTACGAGCAGTACTTC.

This chain links TRBV5-6 with TRBJ1-4; 10 positions agree with TRBD1. The length of the CDR3 is 14 residues. The junction had 3 bases not matched to a gene; V was cut back by 5 bases and J by 5 bases. CDR1 SGHDT and CDR2 YYEEEE come from the germline V gene. CDR3 bases: TGTGCCAGCAGTCGACAGGGGGCCAATGAAAAACTGTTTTTT. Its translation is CASSRQGANEKLFF.

The sample holds a few counts of this clone. The chain combines TRBV28 with TRBJ1-2, with D unclear. V was cut by 1 base and J by 5 bases, with 17 bases left in between. Germline V lookup: CDR1 MDHEN, CDR2 SYDVKM. This CDR3 is 16 amino acids long. CDR3 DNA sequence: TGTGCCAGCAGTTTATATGCTACAGCAGATGGGTATGGCTACACCTTC. Translated, it gives CASSLYATADGYGYTF.

The chain joins TRBV24-1 to TRBJ1-1; 7 nucleotides align to TRBD1. V shed 4 bases, J shed 9 bases, and the junction held 7 bases outside the gene matches. The CDR3 runs to 13 residues. CDR1 and CDR2 from the germline V gene are KGHDR and SFDVKD. The CDR3 region is CATSDLWTGKAFF. The CDR3 coding sequence is TGTGCCACCAGTGACCTGTGGACAGGTAAAGCTTTCTTT.

The genes are TRBV24-1 and TRBJ2-3; D may be TRBD1 (6 bases). The CDR3 extends over 16 amino acids. V shed 5 bases and J shed 2 bases, with 16 bases lying between them. CDR1 is KGHDR, CDR2 SFDVKD, per germline. CDR3 DNA: TGTGCCACCAGTGGAGGGGCAGGGGCTTTCACAGATACGCAGTATTTT. Encoded protein: CATSGGAGAFTDTQYF.

The rearrangement uses TRBV4-3 and TRBJ2-7, with D maybe TRBD2 (7 bases). V lost 0 bases to trimming and J lost 4 bases, with 16 bases between them. CDR3 length: 16 amino acids. Germline assignment: CDR1 LGHNA and CDR2 YSLEER. CDR3 sequence: CASSQDRGGGRYEQYF. The CDR3 nucleotides read TGCGCCAGCAGCCAAGATAGGGGGGGCGGGAGATACGAGCAGTACTTC.